Shown below are 24 T cell receptor beta chains from a single sample sequenced in a study of vaccination effects on CD4 cells after COVID-19. Prior to sequencing, the ViraFEST assay stimulated PBMC with viral peptide pools, which expanded the antigen-specific CD4+ T cells. Culturing for around eleven days preceded CD4+ T cell isolation. Recipients of the vaccine had no prior SARS-CoV-2 infection and negative nucleocapsid antibodies. Repertoires were generated with immunoSEQ multiplex PCR, while TCRdb's copy carries only in-frame clones and drops some. The data contain 20,000 or so clones, approximately 83% of them singletons. Their target antigens are unknown. The sample here was CD4+ T cells from PBMCs cultured with HCoV-NL63 spike peptides, taken before COVID-19 vaccination. Receptors originate from a human donor who received a COVID-19 vaccine.

This rearrangement joins TRBV24-1 to TRBJ1-1, with unresolved D. The CDR3 contains 13 residues. The germline CDR1 and CDR2 sequences are KGHDR and SFDVKD. Trimming shortened V by 2 bases and J by 5 bases, and 8 bases separated the two germline ends. As DNA, the CDR3 is TGTGCCACCAGTGATTGGGAGAGAACTGAAGCTTTCTTT. It translates to CATSDWERTEAFF.

The chain couples TRBV18 to TRBJ2-1; TRBD2 matches 7 bases. The CDR3 extends over 15 amino acids. Trimming at V came to 1 base and at J to 8 bases, leaving 8 bases not matched to a gene. CDR1 and CDR2 (germline): KGHSH, LQKENI. The CDR3 loop reads CASSPRSRGGDEQFF. The CDR3 nucleotides are TGTGCCAGCTCACCACGTTCGAGGGGAGGGGATGAGCAGTTCTTC.

V gene TRBV3-1 (or the pseudogene TRBV3-2) combines with J gene TRBJ2-6; 7 bases are shared with TRBD2. J gave up 1 base and V 4 bases, and 10 bases lay outside the gene matches. Germline V gene sequence: CDR1 LGHDT, CDR2 YNNKEL (reference sequence). The CDR3 covers 18 residues. CDR3 protein: CASSREGSAWSGANVLTF. CDR3 in DNA: TGTGCCAGCAGCCGGGAGGGGTCAGCCTGGTCTGGGGCCAACGTCCTGACTTTC.

This chain connects TRBV19 to TRBJ1-5; 9 bases align to TRBD1. This CDR3 has 15 amino acids. With 4 bases clipped from V and 7 bases from J, the junction kept 8 bases outside the gene matches. In germline, CDR1 is LNHDA, CDR2 SQIVND (reference sequence). The CDR3 region has the DNA TGTGCCAGTAGTACGCGGACAGGGGTAAAACAGCCCCAGCATTTT. Translating gives CASSTRTGVKQPQHF.

CDR3 in DNA: TGTGCCAGCAGTTACATCGACAGAGGGTCTTCCTACGAGCAGTACTTC. Protein sequence: CASSYIDRGSSYEQYF. This chain uses TRBV6-2 or TRBV6-3 with TRBJ2-7; possibly TRBD1 or TRBD2 for D (5 bases each). V dropped 2 bases and J dropped 1 base, with 15 bases sitting between them. This CDR3 is built from 16 residues. Germline CDR1 is MNHEY and CDR2 is SVGEGT.

The sample holds a few counts of this clone. The chain couples TRBV19 to TRBJ1-5; 7 bases are shared with TRBD1. Germline CDR1 LNHDA, CDR2 SQIVND (reference sequence). V was pared by 1 base and J by 3 bases, with 6 bases of the junction left unmatched. CDR3 size: 16 residues. The CDR3 sequence: CASSIVRGGTNQPQHF. CDR3 DNA: TGTGCCAGTAGTATAGTCAGGGGGGGAACCAATCAGCCCCAGCATTTT.

The V and J genes are TRBV3-1 (or the pseudogene TRBV3-2) and TRBJ2-5; 8 nucleotides line up with TRBD2. CDR3 length: 15 residues. The germline V gene has CDR1 LGHDT and CDR2 YNNKEL (reference sequence). J was trimmed by 5 bases and V by 7 bases; bases with no gene match: 12. This chain's CDR3 is CASTPWRGDSETQYF. CDR3 in DNA: TGTGCCAGCACCCCTTGGCGGGGGGATTCGGAGACCCAGTACTTC.

V and J are TRBV20-1 and TRBJ1-6; D unresolved. V lost 3 bases to trimming and J lost 4 bases, with 13 bases between them. The CDR3 totals 15 residues. CDR1 is DFQATT and CDR2 is SNEGSKA in the germline V gene (reference sequence). The CDR3 bases are TGCAGTGCTAGTTTAGCAGGATCATATAATTCACCCCTCCACTTT. It encodes CSASLAGSYNSPLHF.

The chain has TRBV6-5 and TRBJ2-3; D is undetermined. V was clipped by 0 bases and J by 4 bases, with 14 bases between them. The CDR3 is made up of 16 amino acids. Germline-derived CDR1 and CDR2 are MNHEY and SVGAGI. Here the CDR3 DNA reads TGTGCCAGCAGTTACTCGTTCAGACCCGTTGCAGATACGCAGTATTTT. It encodes CASSYSFRPVADTQYF.

The V and J genes are TRBV6-5 and TRBJ1-2; weak D call: TRBD1 (5 bases). The CDR3 has 14 amino acids. Between the trimmed V and J ends, which lost 6 bases and 6 bases, there was a span of 17 bases. From germline, CDR1 is MNHEY and CDR2 SVGAGI. The CDR3, as DNA: TGTGCCAGCAGGACGGGGACGTCACCTAATGGCTACACCTTC. It encodes CASRTGTSPNGYTF.

In its sample, this clone was seen once. The chain links TRBV2 to TRBJ1-1; TRBD1 matches 8 bases. The J segment lost 4 bases and the V segment lost 7 bases, leaving 8 bases of the junction unmatched. CDR3 length equals 14 residues. Germline V gene data show CDR1 as SNHLY and CDR2 as FYNNEI. The CDR3 nucleotides read TGTGCCAGCATGCCGGACAGGGTGGCCACTGAAGCTTTCTTT. Amino acid sequence: CASMPDRVATEAFF.

The CDR3 here is CASSLKTGTSGSDTQYF. The CDR3 DNA is TGTGCCAGCAGCTTAAAAACGGGGACTAGCGGGTCAGATACGCAGTATTTT. The rearrangement uses TRBV13 and TRBJ2-3; 12 positions match TRBD2. Germline V gives CDR1 PRHDT, CDR2 FYEKMQ (reference sequence). This CDR3 comprises 17 residues. With V trimmed by 2 bases and J by 4 bases, 7 bases remained unmatched. The full variable domain, its missing parts supplied by reference TRBV13 and TRBJ2-3, is AAGVIQSPRHLIKEKRETATLKCYPIPRHDTVYWYQQGPGQDPQFLISFYEKMQSDKGSIPDRFSAQQFSDYHSELNMSSLELGDSALYFCASSLKTGTSGSDTQYFGPGTRLTVL.

The V call is TRBV7-9, the J call TRBJ1-2, with D tentatively TRBD1 (5 bases). V lost 2 bases to trimming and J lost 4 bases, with 14 bases between them. This CDR3 has 15 residues. Germline CDR1 reads SEHNR; CDR2 reads FQNEAQ (reference sequence). The CDR3 here is CASSLSGRVIYGYTF. CDR3 coding DNA: TGTGCCAGCAGCTTATCAGGGAGGGTAATCTATGGCTACACCTTC.

This clone was counted between two and nine times. The chain links TRBV2 to TRBJ2-5, with 10 bases aligning to TRBD1. This CDR3 has 12 amino acids. CDR1 is SNHLY, CDR2 FYNNEI, per germline. Losses at the gene ends were 11 bases for V and 5 bases for J; bases not matched to a gene: 5. CDR3 in amino acids: CALSGQGETQYF. CDR3 sequence (DNA): TGTGCCTTATCGGGACAGGGGGAGACCCAGTACTTC.

The V and J genes are TRBV11-2 and TRBJ2-5; D unresolved. The CDR3 consists of 15 residues. V was shortened by 4 bases and J by 5 bases, with 17 bases between the two germline ends. Germline lookup yields CDR1 SGHAT and CDR2 FQNNGV. CDR3 sequence reads: CASSSDPSFTETQYF. The CDR3 DNA is TGTGCCAGCAGCTCGGACCCCAGTTTTACGGAGACCCAGTACTTC.

The CDR3 sequence is CASSYLTGVPSEQYF. CDR3 in DNA: TGTGCCAGCAGTTATCTTACAGGGGTACCCTCCGAGCAGTACTTC. V gene TRBV6-6 combines with J gene TRBJ2-7; 7 bases agree with TRBD1. Germline V gene sequence: CDR1 MNHNY, CDR2 SVGAGI (reference sequence). The CDR3 is made up of 15 amino acids. Trimming cost V 3 bases and J 6 bases; bases outside gene matches: 11.

The chain uses TRBV29-1 and TRBJ1-1, with D perhaps TRBD1 (5 bases). The CDR3 sequence is 13 residues long. Germline V gives CDR1 SQVTM, CDR2 ANQGSEA. Trimming removed 1 base from V and 4 bases from J, with 10 bases in between. CDR3 protein: CSVEAGGGTEAFF. The CDR3 bases are TGCAGCGTTGAAGCGGGCGGGGGCACTGAAGCTTTCTTT.

This chain uses TRBV6-1 with TRBJ1-3; no firm D call. Trimming left V 2 bases short and J 2 bases short, with 13 bases between. Germline CDR1 and CDR2: MNHNS and SASEGT. This CDR3 is built from 16 residues. The CDR3 coding sequence is TGTGCCAGCAGTGAAAAGGAGGGCTCGGCTGGAAACACCATATATTTT. Translation gives CASSEKEGSAGNTIYF.

CDR3 amino acids: CASSLGGTENLNTEAFF. For the CDR3, the DNA is TGTGCCAGCAGCTTAGGAGGGACGGAAAATTTGAACACTGAAGCTTTCTTT. The V gene is TRBV7-9, the J gene TRBJ1-1, with D tentatively TRBD1 (5 bases). Germline V gene data show CDR1 as SEHNR and CDR2 as FQNEAQ (reference sequence). CDR3 size: 17 residues. V was pared by 1 base and J by 0 bases, with 15 bases between. Filled out from reference TRBV7-9 and TRBJ1-1, the complete variable domain reads DTGVSQNPRHKITKRGQNVTFRCDPISEHNRLYWYRQTLGQGPEFLTYFQNEAQLEKSRLLSDRFSAERPKGSFSTLEIQRTEQGDSAMYLCASSLGGTENLNTEAFFGQGTRLTVV.

The rearrangement links TRBV6-5 to TRBJ1-6; possible D gene TRBD1, 5 bases. Germline lookup yields CDR1 MNHEY and CDR2 SVGAGI. The CDR3 is made up of 15 amino acids. Trimming cost V 7 bases and J 0 bases, with 10 bases left between them. This CDR3 is CASKAGPSYNSPLHF. CDR3 bases: TGTGCCAGCAAGGCAGGGCCCTCCTATAATTCACCCCTCCACTTT.

The chain links TRBV16 to TRBJ2-7, with unresolved D. This CDR3 region has 14 residues. V was clipped by 4 bases and J by 3 bases, with 13 bases between them. From germline, CDR1 is KGHSY and CDR2 FQNENV. The CDR3 is CASSPRTQNYEQYF. The CDR3, as DNA: TGTGCCAGCAGCCCAAGGACGCAAAACTACGAGCAGTACTTC. Variable domain in full (rest from reference TRBV16 and TRBJ2-7): GEEVAQTPKHLVRGEGQKAKLYCAPIKGHSYVFWYQQVLKNEFKFLISFQNENVFDETGMPKERFSAKCLPNSPCSLEIQATKLEDSAVYFCASSPRTQNYEQYFGPGTRLTVT.

Only a few counts were recorded for this clone. CDR3 protein: CASILMRDLNTGELFF. The CDR3, as DNA: TGCGCCAGCATTTTAATGAGGGACCTCAACACCGGGGAGCTGTTTTTT. The J gene is TRBJ2-2, the V gene TRBV10-1; D may be TRBD1 or TRBD2 (5 bases each). V was clipped by 7 bases and J by 2 bases, with 17 bases between them. The CDR3 length is 16 residues. Germline-derived CDR1 and CDR2 are WNHNN and SYGVQD (reference sequence).

The chain uses TRBV19 and TRBJ2-2, with D unclear. The length of the CDR3 is 16 residues. Trimming shortened V by 4 bases and J by 4 bases, and 16 bases separated the two germline ends. The germline V gene has CDR1 LNHDA and CDR2 SQIVND (reference sequence). The CDR3 sequence is CASSKDRSRSTGELFF. In DNA form, the CDR3 reads TGTGCCAGTAGTAAAGACCGGAGCAGGTCCACCGGGGAGCTGTTTTTT.

This clone showed up just once. V is TRBV19 and J is TRBJ1-2; D perhaps matches TRBD1 (6 bases). CDR3 length equals 15 residues. Between the trimmed V and J ends, which lost 4 bases and 2 bases, there was a span of 14 bases. Per the germline V gene, CDR1 is LNHDA and CDR2 is SQIVND (reference sequence). The CDR3 DNA reads TGTGCCAGTAGTAAAGTTAACAGGGTGAACTATGGCTACACCTTC. Amino acid sequence: CASSKVNRVNYGYTF.